A single sample gave rise to the 9 T cell receptor beta chains below, sequenced in a study of T cell responses to AZD1222 COVID-19 vaccine (dated by TCRdb to the early 2020s). The protocol used for the library was the immunoSEQ multiplex PCR assay. The clones in this table, taken by TCRdb from immuneACCESS, are in-frame only. Not every clone is retained; where verified, under half of the shortfall comes from an unresolved V gene, and the cause of the rest is unknown. This sample gives 99,000 or so clones in total; approximately 89% of them show up just once. Roughly a sixth of the sample is taken by the ten largest. What the time point label conveys for this sample: baseline before first vaccination. Specimen: peripheral blood, collected on day 0 of AZD1222 vaccination. The origin of the receptors is an adult in good health.

The chain couples TRBV4-2 to TRBJ2-7, with D possibly being TRBD1 or TRBD2 (5 bases each). V was pared by 1 base and J by 4 bases, with 14 bases between. This CDR3 comprises 15 residues. The germline CDR1 and CDR2 sequences are LGHNA and YNFKEQ. The CDR3 sequence: CASSQGSGTGYEQYF. For the CDR3, the DNA is TGTGCCAGCAGCCAAGGTTCAGGGACGGGTTACGAGCAGTACTTC.

This clone has just one count. The V and J genes are TRBV7-3 and TRBJ2-3; TRBD2 matches 14 bases. CDR1 is SGHTA and CDR2 is FQGTGA in the germline V gene. After removal of 5 bases from V and 2 bases from J, the junction contained 6 bases not matched to a gene. This CDR3 is 17 amino acids long. The CDR3 spells CASSERLAGGITDTQYF. The CDR3 DNA is TGTGCCAGCAGCGAAAGACTAGCGGGGGGGATCACAGATACGCAGTATTTT.

The chain combines TRBV4-2 with TRBJ2-7, with D uncertain. Germline CDR1 is LGHNA and CDR2 is YNFKEQ. The CDR3 is 13 amino acids. The V and J ends lost 2 bases and 3 bases respectively, with 8 bases between them. The DNA for the CDR3 is TGTGCCAGCAGCCAAAACGTGGGCTACGAGCAGTACTTC. Translating gives CASSQNVGYEQYF.

The rearrangement links TRBV7-8 to TRBJ2-7; D possibly corresponds to TRBD1 (6 bases). Germline V gene sequence: CDR1 SGHVS, CDR2 FQNEAQ. Deletions cut 5 bases from V and 5 bases from J, with 13 bases between. CDR3 length: 13 residues. The CDR3: CASSPHRADEQYF. In DNA form, the CDR3 reads TGTGCCAGCAGCCCTCACAGGGCCGACGAGCAGTACTTC.

The chain has TRBV23-1 and TRBJ2-1; D is unresolved. TRBV23-1 qualifies as an ORF whose function is uncertain. V gave up 1 base and J gave up 8 bases, with 15 bases separating them. The CDR3 runs to 15 residues. CDR3 sequence: CASSQFYPKVHEQFF. In nucleotides, the CDR3 is TGCGCCAGCAGTCAATTTTACCCGAAAGTCCATGAGCAGTTCTTC.

The gene calls are TRBV25-1 and TRBJ2-7, with D maybe TRBD1 (5 bases). Germline V gene lookup returns CDR1 MGHDK and CDR2 SYGVNS. The CDR3 consists of 11 residues. Trimming stripped 4 bases from V and 6 bases from J, with 7 bases between. This CDR3 reads CASSVGVEQYF. CDR3 nucleotides: TGTGCCAGCAGTGTAGGGGTCGAGCAGTACTTC.

The V and J genes are TRBV18 and TRBJ1-3; D gene ambiguous. The V end was cut by 3 bases, the J end by 0 bases, with 9 bases between. The CDR3 runs 15 residues. Germline lookup yields CDR1 KGHSH and CDR2 LQKENI. In nucleotides, the CDR3 is TGTGCCAGCTCACCGGACTCCAACTCTGGAAACACCATATATTTT. Residues: CASSPDSNSGNTIYF.

The chain combines TRBV6-5 with TRBJ1-3, with D possibly matching TRBD1 (5 bases). V was shortened by 4 bases and J by 5 bases, with 18 bases between the two germline ends. CDR1 is MNHEY, CDR2 SVGAGI, per germline. CDR3 length: 16 residues. The CDR3 DNA is TGTGCCAGCAGTTCTACGCCAGGGTTATCGAGAAACACCATATATTTT. As protein: CASSSTPGLSRNTIYF.

The CDR3 bases are TGCGCCAGCAGCCCAGACCGGGGGTTGCTTGACGAGCAGTACTTC. Translation gives CASSPDRGLLDEQYF. The rearrangement uses TRBV5-1 and TRBJ2-7, with a possible D match to TRBD2 (6 bases). The V end was cut by 4 bases, the J end by 5 bases, with 19 bases between. The CDR3 loop spans 15 amino acids. Germline loops: CDR1 SGHRS, CDR2 YFSETQ.